These 2 T cell receptor beta chains were all obtained from the same sample, sequenced in a study of cytomegalovirus exposure and HLA in healthy donors. A multiplex PCR was run with 60 Vbeta primers and 13 Jbeta primers. Data came from immunoSEQ multiplex PCR; TCRdb stores just in-frame clones and leaves some out. The sample data list about 84,000 clones. The sequencing sample was made of PBMCs. The receptors here all came from a man aged 50 to 59 in good health and CMV-seronegative.

Note on this clone: Other DNA sequences of this sample code for an identical CDR3. The V and J genes are TRBV27 and TRBJ2-3, with D possibly being TRBD1 (6 bases). Per germline, CDR1 MNHEY and CDR2 SMNVEV (reference sequence). This CDR3 has 13 residues. V was pared by 5 bases and J by 3 bases, with 9 bases between. CDR3 amino acids: CASSLRGTDTQYF. In DNA form, the CDR3 reads TGTGCCAGCAGTCTTAGGGGGACAGATACGCAGTATTTT.

Written as DNA, the CDR3 is TGTGCCAGCAGCTCCCAACGGGGGAATGAGCAGTTCTTC. This gives the protein CASSSQRGNEQFF. The rearrangement links TRBV7-3 to TRBJ2-1; tentatively, D is TRBD2 (6 bases). In germline, CDR1 is SGHTA, CDR2 FQGTGA. V lost 4 bases and J 7 bases, leaving 11 bases between the germline ends. The CDR3 is made up of 13 amino acids.